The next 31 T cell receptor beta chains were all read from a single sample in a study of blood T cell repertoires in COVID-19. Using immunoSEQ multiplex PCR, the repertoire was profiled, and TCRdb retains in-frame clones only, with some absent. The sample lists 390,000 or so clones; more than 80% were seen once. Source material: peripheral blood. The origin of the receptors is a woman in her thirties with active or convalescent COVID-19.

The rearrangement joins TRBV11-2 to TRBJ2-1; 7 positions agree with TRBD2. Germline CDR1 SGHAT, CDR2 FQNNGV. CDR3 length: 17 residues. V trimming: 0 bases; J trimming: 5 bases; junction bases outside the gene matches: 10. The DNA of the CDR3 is TGTGCCAGCAGCTTAGATGTGTGGGGACTATATAACAATGAGCAGTTCTTC. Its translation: CASSLDVWGLYNNEQFF.

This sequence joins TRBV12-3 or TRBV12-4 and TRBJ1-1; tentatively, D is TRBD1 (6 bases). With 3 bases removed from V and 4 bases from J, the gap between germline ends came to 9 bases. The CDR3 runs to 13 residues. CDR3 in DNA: TGTGCCAGCAGTTTCAACAGGGCCACTGAAGCTTTCTTT. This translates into CASSFNRATEAFF.

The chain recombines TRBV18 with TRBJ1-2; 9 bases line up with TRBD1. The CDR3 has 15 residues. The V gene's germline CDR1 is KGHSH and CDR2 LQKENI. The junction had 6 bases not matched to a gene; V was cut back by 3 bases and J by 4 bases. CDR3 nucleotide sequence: TGTGCCAGCTCACCTGGGACAGGGACCTCCTATGGCTACACCTTC. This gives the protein CASSPGTGTSYGYTF.

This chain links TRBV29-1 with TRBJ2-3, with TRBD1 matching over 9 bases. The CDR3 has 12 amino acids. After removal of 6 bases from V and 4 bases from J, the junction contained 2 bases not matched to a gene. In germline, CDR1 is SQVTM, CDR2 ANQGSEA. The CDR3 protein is CSVQGAADTQYF. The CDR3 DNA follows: TGCAGCGTACAGGGGGCGGCAGATACGCAGTATTTT.

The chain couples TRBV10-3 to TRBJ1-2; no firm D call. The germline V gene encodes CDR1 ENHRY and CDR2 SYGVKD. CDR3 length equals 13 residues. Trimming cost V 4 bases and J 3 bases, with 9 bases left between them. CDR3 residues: CAISANSHYGYTF. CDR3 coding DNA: TGTGCCATCAGTGCGAACAGTCACTATGGCTACACCTTC.

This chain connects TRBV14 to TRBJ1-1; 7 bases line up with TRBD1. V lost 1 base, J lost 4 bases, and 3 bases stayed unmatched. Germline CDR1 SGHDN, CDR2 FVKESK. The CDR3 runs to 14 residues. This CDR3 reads CASSQAGGGTEAFF. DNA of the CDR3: TGTGCCAGCAGCCAAGCAGGGGGTGGCACTGAAGCTTTCTTT.

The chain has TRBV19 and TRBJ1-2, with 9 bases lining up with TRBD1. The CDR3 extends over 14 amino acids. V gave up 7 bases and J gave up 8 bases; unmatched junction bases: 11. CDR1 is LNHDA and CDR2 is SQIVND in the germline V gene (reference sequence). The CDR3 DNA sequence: TGTGCCAGTAAGAGGGACAGGGTGCGGTTGGGCTACACCTTC. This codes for CASKRDRVRLGYTF.

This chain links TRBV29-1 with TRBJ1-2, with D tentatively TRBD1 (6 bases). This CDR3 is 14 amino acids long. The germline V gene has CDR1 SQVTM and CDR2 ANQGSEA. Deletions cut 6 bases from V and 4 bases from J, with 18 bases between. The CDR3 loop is CSVLGGGQGYGYTF. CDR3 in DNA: TGCAGCGTCTTGGGGGGGGGCCAGGGCTATGGCTACACCTTC.

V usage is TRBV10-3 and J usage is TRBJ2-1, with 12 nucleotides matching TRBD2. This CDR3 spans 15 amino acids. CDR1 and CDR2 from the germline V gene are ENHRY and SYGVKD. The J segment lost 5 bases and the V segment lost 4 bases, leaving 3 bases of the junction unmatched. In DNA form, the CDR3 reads TGTGCCATCAGTGGTCTAGCGGGAGGGCACAATGAGCAGTTCTTC. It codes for CAISGLAGGHNEQFF.

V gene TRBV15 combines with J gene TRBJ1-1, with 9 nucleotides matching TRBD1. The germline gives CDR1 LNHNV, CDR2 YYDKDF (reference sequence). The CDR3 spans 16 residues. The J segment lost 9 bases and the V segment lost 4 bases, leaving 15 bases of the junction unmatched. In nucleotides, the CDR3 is TGTGCCACCAGCAAATCGCTCCGGGACAGGGAGAGTAAAGCTTTCTTT. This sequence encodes CATSKSLRDRESKAFF.

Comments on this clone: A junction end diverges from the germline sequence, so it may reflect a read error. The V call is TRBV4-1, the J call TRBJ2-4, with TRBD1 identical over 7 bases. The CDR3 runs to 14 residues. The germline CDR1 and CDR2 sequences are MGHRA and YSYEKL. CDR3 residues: CASSQEDRVSPPDF. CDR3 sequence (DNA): TGCGCCAGCAGCCAAGAAGACAGGGTTTCTCCACCGGACTTC.

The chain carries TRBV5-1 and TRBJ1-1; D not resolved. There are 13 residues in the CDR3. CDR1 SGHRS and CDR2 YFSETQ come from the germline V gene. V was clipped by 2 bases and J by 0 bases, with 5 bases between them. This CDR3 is CASSFHMNTEAFF. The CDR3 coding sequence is TGCGCCAGCAGCTTCCACATGAACACTGAAGCTTTCTTT.

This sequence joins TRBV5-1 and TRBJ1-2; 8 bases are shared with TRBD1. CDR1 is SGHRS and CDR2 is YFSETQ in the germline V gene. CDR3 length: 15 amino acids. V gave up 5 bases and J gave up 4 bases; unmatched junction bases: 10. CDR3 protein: CASRFVGGQGYGYTF. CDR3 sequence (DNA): TGCGCCAGCAGGTTTGTGGGCGGACAGGGCTATGGCTACACCTTC.

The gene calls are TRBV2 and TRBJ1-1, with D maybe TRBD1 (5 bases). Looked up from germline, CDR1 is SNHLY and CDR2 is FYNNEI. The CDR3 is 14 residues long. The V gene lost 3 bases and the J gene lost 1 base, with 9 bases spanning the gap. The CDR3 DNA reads TGTGCCAGCAGTGACCCCAGGGCGAACACTGAAGCTTTCTTT. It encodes CASSDPRANTEAFF.

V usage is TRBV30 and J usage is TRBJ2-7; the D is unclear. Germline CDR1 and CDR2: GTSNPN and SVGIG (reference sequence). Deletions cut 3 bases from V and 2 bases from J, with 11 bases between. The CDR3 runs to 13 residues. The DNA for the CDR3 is TGTGCCTGGAGGGTAGAAGATACCTACGAGCAGTACTTC. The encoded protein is CAWRVEDTYEQYF.

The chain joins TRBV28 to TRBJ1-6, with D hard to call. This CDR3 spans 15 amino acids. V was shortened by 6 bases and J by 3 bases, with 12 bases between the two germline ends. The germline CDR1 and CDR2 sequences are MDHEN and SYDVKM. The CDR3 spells CASSPTGIYNSPLHF. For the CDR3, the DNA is TGTGCCAGCAGCCCCACCGGGATCTATAATTCACCCCTCCACTTT.

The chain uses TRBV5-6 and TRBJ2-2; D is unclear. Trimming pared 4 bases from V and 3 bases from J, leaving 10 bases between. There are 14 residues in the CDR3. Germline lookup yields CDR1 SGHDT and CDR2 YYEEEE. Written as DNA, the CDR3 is TGTGCCAGCAGCCCCGAAGCCTACACCGGGGAGCTGTTTTTT. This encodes CASSPEAYTGELFF.

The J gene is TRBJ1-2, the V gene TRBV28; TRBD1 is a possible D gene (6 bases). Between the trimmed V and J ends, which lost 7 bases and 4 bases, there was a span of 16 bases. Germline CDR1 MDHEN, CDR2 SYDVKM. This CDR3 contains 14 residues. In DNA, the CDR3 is TGTGCCAGCATCCCAGGGGAGCGTACCTATGGCTACACCTTC. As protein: CASIPGERTYGYTF.

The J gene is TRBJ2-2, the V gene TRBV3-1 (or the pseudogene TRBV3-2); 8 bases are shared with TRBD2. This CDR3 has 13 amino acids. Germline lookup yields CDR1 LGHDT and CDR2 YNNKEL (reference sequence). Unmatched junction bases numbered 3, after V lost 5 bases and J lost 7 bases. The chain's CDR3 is CASSSLAGGELFF. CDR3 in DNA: TGTGCCAGCAGCAGTCTAGCGGGCGGGGAGCTGTTTTTT.

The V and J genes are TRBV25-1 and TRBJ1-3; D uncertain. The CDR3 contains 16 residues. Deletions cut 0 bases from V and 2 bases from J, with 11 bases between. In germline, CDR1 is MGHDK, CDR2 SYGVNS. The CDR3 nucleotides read TGTGCCAGCAGTGAATATTACACGGGTCCTGGAAACACCATATATTTT. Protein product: CASSEYYTGPGNTIYF.

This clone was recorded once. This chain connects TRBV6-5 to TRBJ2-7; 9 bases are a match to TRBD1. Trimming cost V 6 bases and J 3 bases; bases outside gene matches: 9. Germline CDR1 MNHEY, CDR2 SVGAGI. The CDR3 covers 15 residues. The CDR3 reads CASRIFGGQGYEQYF. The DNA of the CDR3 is TGTGCCAGCAGAATCTTCGGGGGACAGGGCTACGAGCAGTACTTC.

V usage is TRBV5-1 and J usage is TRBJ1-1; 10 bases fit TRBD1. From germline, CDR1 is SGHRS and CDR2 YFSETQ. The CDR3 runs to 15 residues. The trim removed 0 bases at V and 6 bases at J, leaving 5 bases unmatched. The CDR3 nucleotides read TGCGCCAGCAGCTTGGAGACTGGACAGGGGGCTGAAGCTTTCTTT. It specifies CASSLETGQGAEAFF.

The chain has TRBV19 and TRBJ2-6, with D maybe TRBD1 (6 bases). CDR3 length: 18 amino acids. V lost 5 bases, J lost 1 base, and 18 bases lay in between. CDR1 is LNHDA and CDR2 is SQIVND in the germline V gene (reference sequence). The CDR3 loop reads CASSGTGFGLSGANVLTF. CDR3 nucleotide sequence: TGTGCCAGTAGTGGAACAGGGTTCGGCCTTTCTGGGGCCAACGTCCTGACTTTC.

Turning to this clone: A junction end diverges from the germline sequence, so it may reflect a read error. The CDR3 DNA follows: TGTGCCAGCAGGGAAGACACGTACAATGAGCAGTTCTTC. Translated, it gives CASREDTYNEQFF. This chain joins TRBV2 and TRBJ2-1; the D is unclear. The CDR3 runs to 13 residues. Germline CDR1 is SNHLY and CDR2 is FYNNEI.

CDR3 bases: TGTGCCAGCACCCGGACTAGCGGGGGGGAGCAGTACTTC. Amino acid sequence: CASTRTSGGEQYF. V and J are TRBV12-3 or TRBV12-4 and TRBJ2-7; 14 nucleotides align to TRBD2. This CDR3 has 13 residues. The J segment lost 7 bases and the V segment lost 7 bases, leaving 3 bases of the junction unmatched.

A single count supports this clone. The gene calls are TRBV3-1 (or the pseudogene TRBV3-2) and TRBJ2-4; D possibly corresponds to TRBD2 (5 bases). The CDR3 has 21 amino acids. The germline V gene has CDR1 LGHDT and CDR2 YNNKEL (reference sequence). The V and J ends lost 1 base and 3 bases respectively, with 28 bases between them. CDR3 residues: CASSQVGGVPNTKRVKNIQYF. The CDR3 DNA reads TGTGCCAGCAGCCAAGTGGGTGGGGTCCCTAACACAAAGAGGGTCAAAAACATTCAGTACTTC.

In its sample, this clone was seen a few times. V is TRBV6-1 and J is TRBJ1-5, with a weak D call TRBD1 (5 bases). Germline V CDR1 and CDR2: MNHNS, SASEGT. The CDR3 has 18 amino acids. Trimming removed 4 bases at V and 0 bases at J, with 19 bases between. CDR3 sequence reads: CASSVDRSRAYSNQPQHF. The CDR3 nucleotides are TGTGCCAGCAGTGTAGACAGATCAAGAGCGTATAGCAATCAGCCCCAGCATTTT.

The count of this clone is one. The CDR3 loop reads CSASRQGRNTEAFF. The CDR3 DNA is TGCAGTGCTAGTAGACAGGGGCGAAACACTGAAGCTTTCTTT. The chain uses TRBV20-1 and TRBJ1-1, with 8 bases matching TRBD1. V lost 3 bases and J lost 2; bases outside the gene matches: 5. The CDR3 runs to 14 residues. Germline values: CDR1 DFQATT, CDR2 SNEGSKA (reference sequence).

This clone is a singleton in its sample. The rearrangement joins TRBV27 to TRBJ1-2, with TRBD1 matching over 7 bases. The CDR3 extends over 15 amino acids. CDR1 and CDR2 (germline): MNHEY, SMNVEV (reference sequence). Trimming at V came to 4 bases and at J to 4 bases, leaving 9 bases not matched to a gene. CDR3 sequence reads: CASSSINRGGYGYTF. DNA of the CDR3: TGTGCCAGCAGTTCGATCAACAGGGGAGGCTATGGCTACACCTTC.

CDR3 in DNA: TGTGCCAGCAGTACGGGACAAGCTAATTCACCCCTCCACTTT. Translation: CASSTGQANSPLHF. The chain has TRBV6-5 and TRBJ1-6; D perhaps matches TRBD1 (6 bases). Between the trimmed V and J ends, which lost 5 bases and 6 bases, there was a span of 11 bases. Germline V CDR1 and CDR2: MNHEY, SVGAGI. The CDR3 consists of 14 residues.

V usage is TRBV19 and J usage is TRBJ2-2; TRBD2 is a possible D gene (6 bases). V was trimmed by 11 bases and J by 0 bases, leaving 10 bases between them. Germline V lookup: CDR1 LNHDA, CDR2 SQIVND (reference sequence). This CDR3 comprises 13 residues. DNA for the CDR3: TGTGCCTCGCGGGGCGCGAACACCGGGGAGCTGTTTTTT. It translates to CASRGANTGELFF.